These T cell receptor beta chains were read from a single sample in a study of shared clonotypes between healthy human individuals. Assay: immunoSEQ multiplex PCR; the TCRdb copy retains only in-frame clones and omits some. The sample shows about 2,200,000 clones, around 93% of them seen only once. The sequenced sample consisted of naive CD8+ T cells from PBMCs. The receptors shown here come from a man aged 18 to 29 in good health. Some clones in this sample may be carry-over from other donors' samples. The CDR3 runs from the conserved cysteine through the conserved F or W. D genes are given only for firm matches. Expanded clones are given a class, and other clones once, few, many or no size at all.

DNA: TGTGCCAGCAGTTTTTCGGGGGCCGCCTACGAGCAGTACTTC
CDR3: CASSFSGAAYEQYF
J: TRBJ2-7
V: TRBV27
D: .
size: .

DNA: TGTGCCACCAGTTGGGACAGGGGGCTCTACGAGCAGTACTTC
CDR3: CATSWDRGLYEQYF
J: TRBJ2-7
V: TRBV15
D: TRBD1
size: .

DNA: TGTGCCAGCAGTGAAGACGAGGGGTCCGACTATGGCTACACCTTC
CDR3: CASSEDEGSDYGYTF
J: TRBJ1-2
V: TRBV2
D: .
size: .

DNA: TGTGCCAGCAGCGTAGGATACGGGCACTCCTACGAGCAGTACTTC
CDR3: CASSVGYGHSYEQYF
J: TRBJ2-7
V: TRBV9
D: .
size: .

DNA: TGTGCCAGCAGCGGATCCGCTTCTGGGGGGAACACCGGGGAGCTGTTTTTT
CDR3: CASSGSASGGNTGELFF
J: TRBJ2-2
V: TRBV9
D: .
size: .

DNA: TGCGCCAGCAGCTTGTCTACAGGGACCGGTACTGAAGCTTTCTTT
CDR3: CASSLSTGTGTEAFF
J: TRBJ1-1
V: TRBV5-1
D: .
size: .

DNA: TGCGCCAGCAGCTCTCCAAGTACGGACCTGGGAGAGACCCAGTACTTC
CDR3: CASSSPSTDLGETQYF
J: TRBJ2-5
V: TRBV5-1
D: .
size: .

DNA: TGTGCCAGTAGTTTACTAGCGGGAGTTCACGCCTACAATGAGCAGTTCTTC
CDR3: CASSLLAGVHAYNEQFF
J: TRBJ2-1
V: TRBV19
D: TRBD2
size: .

DNA: TGTGCCAGCAGCCAAAGGGCTACTCGGAGCAATCAGCCCCAGCATTTT
CDR3: CASSQRATRSNQPQHF
J: TRBJ1-5
V: TRBV14
D: .
size: .

DNA: TGTGCCAGCAGACAGGGTGTCAATGAGCAGTTCTTC
CDR3: CASRQGVNEQFF
J: TRBJ2-1
V: TRBV27
D: .
size: .

DNA: TGTGCCAGCAGCTTGGAGAGGGGGTCCCCCGAGCAGTACTTC
CDR3: CASSLERGSPEQYF
J: TRBJ2-7
V: TRBV5-4
D: .
size: .

DNA: TGTGCCAGGGGTAGGACGACAGACGATGAGCAGTTCTTC
CDR3: CARGRTTDDEQFF
J: TRBJ2-1
V: TRBV7-7
D: .
size: .

DNA: TGTGCCAGCAAATGGGGGCTAGGGGCCAAAAACATTCAGTACTTC
CDR3: CASKWGLGAKNIQYF
J: TRBJ2-4
V: TRBV27
D: .
size: .

DNA: TGTGCCAGCATCCACCGAACAGATACGCAGTATTTT
CDR3: CASIHRTDTQYF
J: TRBJ2-3
V: TRBV2
D: .
size: .

DNA: TGCAGCGTTGCTGGGACTAGCGGGAGGAGGACAGATACGCAGTATTTT
CDR3: CSVAGTSGRRTDTQYF
J: TRBJ2-3
V: TRBV29-1
D: TRBD2
size: .

DNA: TGTGCCAGCAGTGAGTTGCCGACCGGGACAGGGGATTACCACGAGCAGTACTTC
CDR3: CASSELPTGTGDYHEQYF
J: TRBJ2-7
V: TRBV6-1
D: TRBD1
size: .

DNA: TGTGCCAGCAGCCCGGGACTAGCGGGGCAAGAGACCCAGTACTTC
CDR3: CASSPGLAGQETQYF
J: TRBJ2-5
V: TRBV5-6
D: TRBD2
size: .

DNA: TGTGCCAGCAGTGACCGCCCTGGCGGCGTCTTCGAGCAGTACTTC
CDR3: CASSDRPGGVFEQYF
J: TRBJ2-7
V: TRBV6-1
D: .
size: .

DNA: TGTGCCAGCAGCCAAATGTTTGAGACAGTGGGAAAATCTAACTATGGCTACACCTTC
CDR3: CASSQMFETVGKSNYGYTF
J: TRBJ1-2
V: TRBV14
D: .
size: .

DNA: TGTGCCGTTCAGGGGGCGAGCTATGGCTACACCTTC
CDR3: CAVQGASYGYTF
J: TRBJ1-2
V: TRBV28
D: TRBD1
size: .

DNA: TGTGCCAGCAGTCCCGGGACAGGCGGCGACGAGCAGTACTTC
CDR3: CASSPGTGGDEQYF
J: TRBJ2-7
V: TRBV27
D: TRBD1
size: .

DNA: TGTGCCAGCACTCCGCGAGGTCCCTACGAGCAGTACTTC
CDR3: CASTPRGPYEQYF
J: TRBJ2-7
V: TRBV28
D: .
size: .

DNA: TGTGCCAGTAGTATAGAAGGTTACAGCTCCTACAATGAGCAGTTCTTC
CDR3: CASSIEGYSSYNEQFF
J: TRBJ2-1
V: TRBV19
D: .
size: .

DNA: TGTGCCAGCAGCCCGGCCCCAGGGGCCTACGAGCAGTACTTC
CDR3: CASSPAPGAYEQYF
J: TRBJ2-7
V: TRBV7-9
D: .
size: .

DNA: TGTGCCAGCAGCCTAAACCTAGTGAATGAGCAGTTCTTC
CDR3: CASSLNLVNEQFF
J: TRBJ2-1
V: TRBV5-4
D: .
size: .

DNA: TGTGCCAGCAGCCCCGGGACAGTTAACACCGGGGAGCTGTTTTTT
CDR3: CASSPGTVNTGELFF
J: TRBJ2-2
V: TRBV5-6
D: TRBD1
size: .

DNA: TGTGCCAGCAGCGTAGATGTTGGCCCCGGGGGTGATGGCTACACCTTC
CDR3: CASSVDVGPGGDGYTF
J: TRBJ1-2
V: TRBV9
D: .
size: .

DNA: TGTGCCAGCAGCTTAGGGGGACAACGCAATCAGCCCCAGCATTTT
CDR3: CASSLGGQRNQPQHF
J: TRBJ1-5
V: TRBV7-9
D: .
size: few

DNA: TGTGCCAGTAGTATAGGGACCGGGAACCAAGATGAGCAGTACTTC
CDR3: CASSIGTGNQDEQYF
J: TRBJ2-7
V: TRBV19
D: .
size: .

DNA: TGTGCCAGTAGGTTCGGGGTCGAGCAGTACTTC
CDR3: CASRFGVEQYF
J: TRBJ2-7
V: TRBV19
D: .
size: .

DNA: TGTGCCAGCAGTGAGGGGACTAGCGGGTACAATGAGCAGTTCTTC
CDR3: CASSEGTSGYNEQFF
J: TRBJ2-1
V: TRBV6-4
D: TRBD2
size: .

DNA: TGTGCCAGCAGCTTGGGACTAGGGACCTACGAGCAGTACTTC
CDR3: CASSLGLGTYEQYF
J: TRBJ2-7
V: TRBV5-5
D: .
size: .

DNA: TGCAGCGTTGAACGGACAGGGTGGGCGACTGAAGCTTTCTTT
CDR3: CSVERTGWATEAFF
J: TRBJ1-1
V: TRBV29-1
D: TRBD1
size: .

DNA: TGCAGCGTTGAGGCAGGGGGCACCGGGGAGCTGTTTTTT
CDR3: CSVEAGGTGELFF
J: TRBJ2-2
V: TRBV29-1
D: TRBD1
size: .

DNA: TGTGCCAGCAGGACCGTATTCTCCTACAATGAGCAGTTCTTC
CDR3: CASRTVFSYNEQFF
J: TRBJ2-1
V: TRBV6-1
D: .
size: .